This TCR beta chain was captured in a study of blood T cells in healthy people across ages. Study results and limitations: TCR beta diversity was tightly associated with the proportion of naive T cells.

Trimming shortened V by 0 bases and J by 4 bases, and 20 bases separated the two germline ends. The CDR3 contains 18 residues. Germline lookup yields CDR1 SGHKS and CDR2 YYEKEE (reference sequence). With a J-beta primer mix and a sample-barcoded 5' primer, a second PCR ran about 7 to 11 cycles. TCRdb called the 5' RACE reads again in MiXCR, with one record for every CDR3 protein. Of around 1,900,000 distinct CDR3 sequences listed, about two fifths are singletons. Remarks on this clonotype: Its antigen is as yet unknown.

Every donor provided 7.5 to 10 milliliters of peripheral blood. The sequenced sample consisted of blood. This sequence was found in a human donor in good health. The rearrangement links TRBV5-5 to TRBJ2-1; tentatively, D is TRBD1 (6 bases). In DNA, the CDR3 is TGTGCCAGCAGCTTGGTTGTGGAGGCATGGGGGCCTTACAATGAGCAGTTCTTC. It specifies CASSLVVEAWGPYNEQFF.